These T cell receptor beta chains were read from a single sample in a study of response to subunit inactivated influenza vaccine. TCRdb ran MiXCR on the RT-PCR reads and lists one entry per CDR3 protein. The sample records around 530,000 distinct CDR3 sequences, about 12% being singletons. The sample in question was PBMCs from blood, obtained on the day of vaccination. The receptors come from a man aged 45-60 years who received an inactivated influenza vaccine. CDR3s include the opening cysteine and the closing phenylalanine or tryptophan. D genes are given only for firm matches. Size values are once, few and many counts, or a class for expanded clones, and some rows have none.

v_gene: TRBV12-3/TRBV12-4; abundance: few; d_gene: -; j_gene: TRBJ1-1; CDR3aa: CASIPVGGGSTEAFF; CDR3nt: TGTGCCAGCATTCCCGTTGGGGGAGGGAGCACTGAAGCTTTCTTT
v_gene: TRBV20-1; abundance: -; d_gene: TRBD2; j_gene: TRBJ2-5; CDR3aa: CSAREFASGAQETQYF; CDR3nt: TGCAGTGCTAGAGAATTCGCTAGCGGGGCACAAGAGACCCAGTACTTC
v_gene: TRBV12-3/TRBV12-4; abundance: -; d_gene: -; j_gene: TRBJ1-5; CDR3aa: CASSWGRLNQPQRF; CDR3nt: TGTGCCAGCAGTTGGGGGAGACTCAATCAGCCCCAGCGTTTT
v_gene: TRBV11-3; abundance: few; d_gene: -; j_gene: TRBJ1-1; CDR3aa: CASSLGAGRETEAFF; CDR3nt: TGTGCCAGCAGCTTAGGAGCGGGGCGCGAGACTGAAGCTTTCTTT
v_gene: TRBV5-1; abundance: -; d_gene: -; j_gene: TRBJ2-1; CDR3aa: CASNLGAPYNEQFF; CDR3nt: TGCGCCAGCAATCTGGGGGCTCCCTACAATGAGCAGTTCTTC
v_gene: TRBV12-3/TRBV12-4; abundance: few; d_gene: -; j_gene: TRBJ1-6; CDR3aa: CASSLHGGPNSPLHF; CDR3nt: TGTGCCAGCAGCCTGCACGGGGGACCAAATTCACCCCTCCACTTT
v_gene: TRBV4-2; abundance: -; d_gene: TRBD2; j_gene: TRBJ2-3; CDR3aa: CASSQWTSGGIADTQYF; CDR3nt: TGTGCCAGCAGCCAATGGACTAGCGGGGGGATCGCAGATACGCAGTATTTT
v_gene: TRBV20-1; abundance: -; d_gene: -; j_gene: TRBJ2-7; CDR3aa: CSASPYYEQYF; CDR3nt: TGCAGTGCTAGTCCTTATTACGAGCAGTACTTC
v_gene: TRBV2; abundance: -; d_gene: TRBD2; j_gene: TRBJ2-3; CDR3aa: CASSRGVDTQYF; CDR3nt: TGTGCCAGCAGTCGGGGGGTAGATACGCAGTATTTT
v_gene: TRBV6-2/TRBV6-3; abundance: -; d_gene: -; j_gene: TRBJ2-1; CDR3aa: CASIRTSGGGDEQFF; CDR3nt: TGTGCCAGCATTCGCACCAGTGGGGGTGGTGATGAGCAGTTCTTC
v_gene: TRBV6-5; abundance: many; d_gene: TRBD2; j_gene: TRBJ2-7; CDR3aa: CATQGLYEQYF; CDR3nt: TGTGCCACCCAGGGACTATACGAGCAGTACTTC
v_gene: TRBV5-1; abundance: few; d_gene: -; j_gene: TRBJ2-3; CDR3aa: CAMTGTLKSTDTQYF; CDR3nt: TGCGCCATGACAGGAACCCTAAAGAGCACAGATACGCAGTATTTT
v_gene: TRBV20-1; abundance: few; d_gene: TRBD2; j_gene: TRBJ2-5; CDR3aa: CSARDTSGRIFDQYF; CDR3nt: TGCAGTGCTAGAGATACTAGCGGGAGGATCTTTGACCAGTACTTC
v_gene: TRBV7-2; abundance: few; d_gene: -; j_gene: TRBJ2-7; CDR3aa: CASSLGKNEQYF; CDR3nt: TGTGCCAGCAGCTTAGGGAAAAACGAGCAGTACTTC
v_gene: TRBV7-9; abundance: few; d_gene: -; j_gene: TRBJ2-7; CDR3aa: CASSFGTPAYEQYF; CDR3nt: TGTGCCAGCAGCTTTGGGACACCGGCCTACGAGCAGTACTTC
v_gene: TRBV6-2/TRBV6-3; abundance: few; d_gene: -; j_gene: TRBJ1-5; CDR3aa: CASSWSVGNQPQHF; CDR3nt: TGTGCCAGCAGTTGGTCAGTGGGCAATCAGCCCCAGCATTTT
v_gene: TRBV7-9; abundance: few; d_gene: -; j_gene: TRBJ2-7; CDR3aa: CASSLVLGGIPYEQYF; CDR3nt: TGTGCCAGCAGCTTAGTATTAGGGGGGATTCCTTACGAGCAGTACTTC
v_gene: TRBV7-6; abundance: few; d_gene: -; j_gene: TRBJ2-1; CDR3aa: CASSFPLQGPLMRDEQFF; CDR3nt: TGTGCCAGCAGCTTTCCACTCCAGGGTCCCCTCATGAGAGATGAGCAGTTCTTC
v_gene: TRBV6-1; abundance: few; d_gene: TRBD2; j_gene: TRBJ2-5; CDR3aa: CATKLAGDPKTQYF; CDR3nt: TGTGCCACCAAACTAGCGGGAGACCCGAAGACCCAGTACTTC
v_gene: TRBV7-9; abundance: many; d_gene: -; j_gene: TRBJ2-1; CDR3aa: CASSPVRRNNEQFF; CDR3nt: TGTGCCAGCAGCCCCGTCCGGCGGAACAATGAGCAGTTCTTC
v_gene: TRBV10-3; abundance: -; d_gene: -; j_gene: TRBJ2-5; CDR3aa: CAISGEGETQYF; CDR3nt: TGTGCCATCAGTGGCGAGGGGGAGACCCAGTACTTC
v_gene: TRBV7-9; abundance: few; d_gene: -; j_gene: TRBJ2-1; CDR3aa: CASSPGLGGWRDEQFF; CDR3nt: TGTGCCAGCAGCCCAGGTCTCGGGGGCTGGAGAGATGAGCAGTTCTTC
v_gene: TRBV27; abundance: -; d_gene: -; j_gene: TRBJ2-1; CDR3aa: CASSRGPSIYEQFF; CDR3nt: TGTGCCAGCAGCCGAGGTCCCTCAATCTATGAGCAGTTCTTC
v_gene: TRBV29-1; abundance: -; d_gene: -; j_gene: TRBJ2-5; CDR3aa: CSVAGRPWQETQYF; CDR3nt: TGCAGCGTTGCAGGGAGGCCCTGGCAAGAGACCCAGTACTTC
v_gene: TRBV9; abundance: -; d_gene: -; j_gene: TRBJ2-5; CDR3aa: CASSVGGRPEETQYF; CDR3nt: TGTGCCAGCAGCGTAGGGGGGCGGCCAGAAGAGACCCAGTACTTC
v_gene: TRBV12-3/TRBV12-4; abundance: -; d_gene: -; j_gene: TRBJ2-7; CDR3aa: CASSFGDGTYEQYF; CDR3nt: TGTGCCAGCAGTTTCGGGGACGGGACCTACGAGCAGTACTTC
v_gene: TRBV20-1; abundance: few; d_gene: TRBD2; j_gene: TRBJ2-1; CDR3aa: CSAFALAGEQFF; CDR3nt: TGCAGTGCTTTCGCCTTAGCGGGGGAGCAGTTCTTC
v_gene: TRBV5-5; abundance: -; d_gene: -; j_gene: TRBJ2-4; CDR3aa: CASSFTSGTRQNIQYF; CDR3nt: TGTGCCAGCAGCTTTACGTCCGGGACACGGCAAAACATTCAGTACTTC
v_gene: TRBV24-1; abundance: -; d_gene: -; j_gene: TRBJ2-3; CDR3aa: CATSDHGRPTSTDTQYF; CDR3nt: TGTGCCACCAGTGACCACGGGAGACCTACTAGCACAGATACGCAGTATTTT
v_gene: TRBV14; abundance: -; d_gene: -; j_gene: TRBJ1-3; CDR3aa: CASSQVGNTIYF; CDR3nt: TGTGCCAGCAGCCAAGTTGGAAACACCATATATTTT
v_gene: TRBV9; abundance: many; d_gene: -; j_gene: TRBJ2-1; CDR3aa: CASSADDSYNEQFF; CDR3nt: TGTGCCAGCAGCGCGGATGACTCCTACAATGAGCAGTTCTTC
v_gene: TRBV6-2/TRBV6-3; abundance: many; d_gene: -; j_gene: TRBJ1-2; CDR3aa: CASSYIRGPEEVYGYTF; CDR3nt: TGTGCCAGCAGTTATATTAGGGGCCCAGAAGAGGTCTATGGCTACACCTTC
v_gene: TRBV7-9; abundance: -; d_gene: TRBD1; j_gene: TRBJ2-2; CDR3aa: CASMGSTGSRTGELFF; CDR3nt: TGTGCCAGCATGGGATCGACAGGGTCGAGAACCGGGGAGCTGTTTTTT
v_gene: TRBV28; abundance: many; d_gene: -; j_gene: TRBJ2-3; CDR3aa: CASSPLGGLLTDTQYF; CDR3nt: TGTGCCAGCAGTCCCCTGGGGGGCTTATTAACAGATACGCAGTATTTT
v_gene: TRBV10-3; abundance: -; d_gene: -; j_gene: TRBJ2-6; CDR3aa: CATEGSSGANVLTF; CDR3nt: TGTGCCACCGAGGGGAGCTCTGGGGCCAACGTCCTGACTTTC
v_gene: TRBV5-1; abundance: -; d_gene: -; j_gene: TRBJ2-2; CDR3aa: CASRLQTTGELFF; CDR3nt: TGCGCCAGCAGACTTCAGACTACCGGGGAGCTGTTTTTT
v_gene: TRBV7-7; abundance: -; d_gene: -; j_gene: TRBJ2-5; CDR3aa: CASSLTGLGIGAQYF; CDR3nt: TGTGCTAGCAGCTTAACCGGTCTAGGTATAGGGGCCCAGTACTTC
v_gene: TRBV5-1; abundance: -; d_gene: TRBD1; j_gene: TRBJ2-7; CDR3aa: CASSLYRGGQGSYEQYF; CDR3nt: TGCGCCAGCAGCTTGTATAGGGGTGGACAGGGATCCTACGAGCAGTACTTC
v_gene: TRBV7-2; abundance: few; d_gene: -; j_gene: TRBJ2-2; CDR3aa: CASSALHGKTGELFF; CDR3nt: TGTGCCAGCAGCGCCTTACACGGAAAGACCGGGGAGCTGTTTTTT
v_gene: TRBV20-1; abundance: -; d_gene: -; j_gene: TRBJ1-5; CDR3aa: CSARDRGTGMGQPQHF; CDR3nt: TGCAGTGCTAGAGATCGGGGAACAGGGATGGGGCAGCCCCAGCATTTT
v_gene: TRBV20-1; abundance: -; d_gene: -; j_gene: TRBJ2-5; CDR3aa: CSALRFGAQETQYF; CDR3nt: TGCAGTGCTTTACGTTTCGGGGCCCAAGAGACCCAGTACTTC
v_gene: TRBV7-2; abundance: few; d_gene: TRBD1; j_gene: TRBJ2-7; CDR3aa: CASSQTLQGSSSYEQYF; CDR3nt: TGTGCCAGCAGCCAGACCTTACAGGGGTCGAGCTCCTACGAGCAGTACTTC
v_gene: TRBV10-3; abundance: many; d_gene: -; j_gene: TRBJ2-5; CDR3aa: CAISIKPGPQETQYF; CDR3nt: TGTGCCATCAGCATCAAACCGGGACCACAAGAGACCCAGTACTTC
v_gene: TRBV7-2; abundance: many; d_gene: TRBD2; j_gene: TRBJ2-7; CDR3aa: CASRGLAGEPSYEQYF; CDR3nt: TGTGCCAGCAGGGGACTAGCGGGTGAACCCTCCTACGAGCAGTACTTC
v_gene: TRBV29-1; abundance: few; d_gene: TRBD1; j_gene: TRBJ1-1; CDR3aa: CSVVGPGQGFMTEAFF; CDR3nt: TGCAGCGTTGTGGGGCCGGGACAGGGTTTTATGACTGAAGCTTTCTTT
v_gene: TRBV18; abundance: -; d_gene: -; j_gene: TRBJ2-5; CDR3aa: CASSRGRQQETQYF; CDR3nt: TGTGCCAGCTCAAGAGGGAGACAGCAAGAGACCCAGTACTTC
v_gene: TRBV28; abundance: -; d_gene: TRBD1; j_gene: TRBJ2-1; CDR3aa: CASSGSGQSYNEQFF; CDR3nt: TGTGCCAGCAGTGGGTCGGGACAGTCCTACAATGAGCAGTTCTTC
v_gene: TRBV3-1; abundance: few; d_gene: TRBD2; j_gene: TRBJ2-1; CDR3aa: CASSQGTNYNEQFF; CDR3nt: TGTGCCAGCAGCCAGGGGACTAATTACAATGAGCAGTTCTTC
v_gene: TRBV20-1; abundance: few; d_gene: -; j_gene: TRBJ2-6; CDR3aa: CSARKGSHSGANVLTF; CDR3nt: TGCAGTGCTAGGAAAGGCAGCCACTCTGGGGCCAACGTCCTGACTTTC
v_gene: TRBV3-1; abundance: -; d_gene: -; j_gene: TRBJ2-5; CDR3aa: CASSQVEGTGGETQYF; CDR3nt: TGTGCCAGCAGCCAAGTCGAGGGGACGGGCGGCGAGACCCAGTACTTC
v_gene: TRBV27; abundance: -; d_gene: -; j_gene: TRBJ2-2; CDR3aa: CASSFQALGTGELFF; CDR3nt: TGTGCCAGCAGTTTTCAGGCGCTGGGCACCGGGGAGCTGTTTTTT
v_gene: TRBV29-1; abundance: few; d_gene: TRBD2; j_gene: TRBJ2-1; CDR3aa: CSVERTLAGVGEQFF; CDR3nt: TGCAGCGTTGAAAGGACACTAGCGGGAGTTGGTGAGCAGTTCTTC
v_gene: TRBV6-2/TRBV6-3; abundance: many; d_gene: -; j_gene: TRBJ1-2; CDR3aa: CASRDSNYGYTF; CDR3nt: TGTGCCAGCAGGGACTCTAACTATGGCTACACCTTC
v_gene: TRBV20-1; abundance: few; d_gene: TRBD2; j_gene: TRBJ2-2; CDR3aa: CSARDPGLAGVNTGELFF; CDR3nt: TGCAGTGCTAGAGATCCGGGACTAGCGGGAGTGAACACCGGGGAGCTGTTTTTT